This T cell receptor (beta chain) was captured by sequencing in a study of T cells in Graves' hyperthyroidism and ophthalmopathy. Study conclusions and caveats: A model of 13 V-J features distinguished ophthalmopathy from stable hyperthyroidism. The model anticipated ophthalmopathy a median approximately 6.7 months pre-onset. Within blood appeared most thyroid clonotypes that had expanded above 0.001.

Using RNA transcripts as the source, TCR beta CDR3 regions were amplified. A set of HTBI primers served as the primers for a first-round RT-PCR of the TCR CDR3. TCRdb re-analysed the multiplex PCR reads in MiXCR, keeping a single row per CDR3 protein. Of roughly 250,000 distinct CDR3 sequences in the sample, roughly 14% were seen once. The CDR3 runs to 17 residues. CDR1 is MDHEN, CDR2 SYDVKM, per germline. With 2 bases clipped from V and 4 bases from J, the junction kept 9 bases outside the gene matches. This clonotype was seen repeatedly, ten times or more. What it binds is unknown. Patients were excluded because of uncontrolled infection, other autoimmune disease, pregnancy or lactation.

This chain connects TRBV28 to TRBJ2-3; 10 bases are shared with TRBD2. The sequence came from a middle-aged woman with Graves' hyperthyroidism that later progressed to Graves' ophthalmopathy. The specimen was blood. CDR3 region: CASSLPPGAGGSDTQYF. CDR3 DNA: TGTGCCAGCAGTTTACCCCCTGGAGCGGGAGGGTCAGATACGCAGTATTTT.